The T cell receptor beta chain under discussion was sequenced for a study of blood T cells in healthy people across ages. A J-beta primer mix and a sample-barcoded 5' primer were used in a second PCR of about 7 to 12 cycles. One entry per CDR3 protein, called by TCRdb with MiXCR from the 5' RACE reads. The repertoire has 1.5 million to 2 million distinct CDR3 sequences, roughly 43% of them found once; the top ten carry around 23%. The CDR3 runs 14 residues. Between the trimmed V and J ends, which lost 5 bases and 1 base, there was a span of 14 bases. Germline V gives CDR1 SQVTM, CDR2 ANQGSEA. The receptor was derived from a human donor in good health. This chain joins TRBV29-1 and TRBJ1-1; D uncertain. Material: blood. The DNA for the CDR3 is TGCAGCGTTAAAGTGGGTACGGGGAACACTGAAGCTTTCTTT. This encodes CSVKVGTGNTEAFF.